The T cell receptor beta chain described here comes from a study of blood T cells in healthy people across ages. Broader study findings: Age brought a roughly linear fall in TCR beta diversity measured per million T cells.

Combining a sample-barcoded 5' primer with a J-beta primer mix, a second PCR ran for about 6 to 11 cycles. Every single cDNA molecule received a tag from a template-switch adaptor with 12 random nucleotides. One entry per CDR3 protein, called by TCRdb with MiXCR from the 5' RACE reads. The table lists hundreds of thousands of distinct CDR3 sequences, more than 20% of them singletons, with just under 9.5% in the top ten. The donors, healthy Caucasians from Russia, were aged roughly 6 to 90. There are a few counts of this clonotype. Its antigen is currently unknown. V shed 2 bases and J shed 1 base, with 6 bases lying between them. Germline values: CDR1 LGHDT, CDR2 YNNKEL (reference sequence). The CDR3 has 14 residues. These data were also reused for a study on T cells of mothers and their children.

The receptor was derived from a boy under 18 in good health. Sequencing was done on a sample of blood. The genes are TRBV3-1 and TRBJ2-4; D unclear. The CDR3 spells CASSQRSAKNIQYF. CDR3 nucleotide sequence: TGTGCCAGCAGCCAACGGTCGGCCAAAAACATTCAGTACTTC.